These 10 T cell receptor beta chains were all obtained from the same sample, sequenced in a study of blood T cell repertoires in COVID-19. Some clones are missing from TCRdb's copy, which holds only in-frame ones; the method was immunoSEQ multiplex PCR. Of under 450,000 clones detected, approximately 89% appear once; the ten largest clones hold roughly 0.9%. The sequencing sample was made of PBMCs or T cells enriched from blood (not recorded which). The receptor set was obtained from a woman in her thirties or forties who had been exposed to COVID-19.

The chain combines TRBV7-3 with TRBJ2-7, with TRBD1 matching 8 bases. The germline gives CDR1 SGHTA, CDR2 FQGTGA. J lost 7 bases, V lost 4 bases, and 6 bases had no gene match. CDR3 size: 13 residues. CDR3 protein: CASSSGTGGEQYF. CDR3 DNA: TGTGCCAGCAGCTCGGGGACAGGCGGAGAGCAGTACTTC. Using reference TRBV7-3 and TRBJ2-7 for the parts outside the CDR3, the full variable domain is GAGVSQTPSNKVTEKGKYVELRCDPISGHTALYWYRQSLGQGPEFLIYFQGTGAADDSGLPNDRFFAVRPEGSVSTLKIQRTERGDSAVYLCASSSGTGGEQYFGPGTRLTVT.

The chain recombines TRBV7-8 with TRBJ1-5, with 11 bases identical to TRBD1. V gave up 5 bases and J gave up 6 bases; unmatched junction bases: 6. The CDR3 sequence is 15 residues long. Looked up from germline, CDR1 is SGHVS and CDR2 is FQNEAQ. CDR3 residues: CASSRGQGAGQPQHF. The DNA for the CDR3 is TGTGCCAGCAGCCGAGGACAGGGGGCGGGTCAGCCCCAGCATTTT.

The rearrangement joins TRBV5-6 to TRBJ1-1, with 8 bases fitting TRBD1. V shed 0 bases and J 8 bases; nucleotides not matched to a gene: 6. CDR1 is SGHDT, CDR2 YYEEEE, per germline. The CDR3 has 14 amino acids. The DNA of the CDR3 is TGTGCCAGCAGCTTGGTTGGACAGGGATCCGAAGCTTTCTTT. This sequence encodes CASSLVGQGSEAFF.

The genes are TRBV7-2 and TRBJ1-1; D is uncertain. Trimming pared 4 bases from V and 6 bases from J, leaving 12 bases between. The V gene's germline CDR1 is SGHTA and CDR2 FQGNSA. The CDR3 covers 13 residues. CDR3 coding DNA: TGTGCCAGCAGCTCCCTTTCTTCGTCTGAAGCTTTCTTT. Translating it yields CASSSLSSSEAFF.

The V call is TRBV14, the J call TRBJ1-2; 7 bases are a match to TRBD1. V gave up 2 bases and J gave up 4 bases; unmatched junction bases: 1. Per the germline V gene, CDR1 is SGHDN and CDR2 is FVKESK. The CDR3 runs to 13 residues. This CDR3 is CASSQRQGYGYTF. The CDR3 DNA follows: TGTGCCAGCAGCCAAAGACAGGGCTATGGCTACACCTTC.

The chain has TRBV7-8 and TRBJ1-1; D is perhaps TRBD1 (5 bases). V lost 6 bases and J lost 4, with 12 bases in between. From germline, CDR1 is SGHVS and CDR2 FQNEAQ. The CDR3 consists of 13 residues. The CDR3 bases are TGTGCCAGCAGTTCTCAAAGGGGCACTGAAGCTTTCTTT. As protein: CASSSQRGTEAFF.

This sequence joins TRBV7-9 and TRBJ1-2; D is ambiguous. The CDR3 is 14 residues long. Looked up from germline, CDR1 is SEHNR and CDR2 is FQNEAQ (reference sequence). V dropped 3 bases and J dropped 6 bases, with 14 bases sitting between them. CDR3 region: CASSFVSEGDGYTF. CDR3 DNA sequence: TGTGCCAGCAGCTTCGTCTCAGAAGGAGATGGCTACACCTTC.

This rearrangement joins TRBV7-9 to TRBJ2-7; a possible D gene is TRBD2 (6 bases). Looked up from germline, CDR1 is SEHNR and CDR2 is FQNEAQ (reference sequence). This CDR3 has 15 amino acids. V was pared by 5 bases and J by 5 bases, with 19 bases between. The CDR3 nucleotides read TGTGCCAGCAGCGGCCGGGACTCTTATGTACACGAGCAGTACTTC. Translating gives CASSGRDSYVHEQYF.

This clone came up once. Other DNA sequences in the same sample also yield this CDR3. The V and J genes are TRBV19 and TRBJ1-6; D gene unclear. Trimming removed 1 base from V and 8 bases from J, with 6 bases in between. The CDR3 covers 13 residues. Germline V gene sequence: CDR1 LNHDA, CDR2 SQIVND (reference sequence). CDR3 DNA sequence: TGTGCCAGTAGTATAGGAGGTGATTCACCCCTCCACTTT. Protein: CASSIGGDSPLHF.

Concerning this clone itself: A read error may account for a junction end that differs from germline. This chain's CDR3 is CASSTRQGNIRHHIF. CDR3 sequence (DNA): TGTGCCAGCAGCACGCGACAGGGGAATATAAGGCACCATATATTT. The chain employs TRBV11-3 and TRBJ1-3, with TRBD1 matching over 8 bases. CDR1 and CDR2 (germline): SGHNT, YENEEA. This CDR3 has 15 residues.